This TCR beta chain was recovered during a study of blood T cell repertoires in COVID-19. With V trimmed by 1 base and J by 9 bases, 7 bases remained unmatched. CDR3 length equals 16 residues. Germline-derived CDR1 and CDR2 are SGHAT and FQDESV (reference sequence). Data came from immunoSEQ multiplex PCR; TCRdb stores just in-frame clones and leaves some out. The sample shows roughly 500,000 clones, approximately 89% of them seen only once. The rearrangement uses TRBV11-1 and TRBJ2-1; 12 bases align to TRBD2. The origin of this receptor is a man younger than 35 with COVID-19, enrolled during active disease. The sequenced sample was peripheral blood. The CDR3 region has the DNA TGTGCCAGCAGCTTAGAGGGTCTAGCGGGAGGGTTTGAGCAGTTCTTC. Amino acid sequence: CASSLEGLAGGFEQFF.